This T cell receptor (beta chain) was obtained from a study of T cells in Graves' hyperthyroidism and ophthalmopathy. The CDR3 runs to 13 residues. Trimming removed 5 bases at V and 6 bases at J, with 13 bases between. Germline-derived CDR1 and CDR2 are SEHNR and FQNEAQ (reference sequence). An absence of ophthalmopathy progression within 18 months meant stable Graves' hyperthyroidism. This clonotype has at least ten counts. Its target is unknown. TCR beta CDR3 region amplification was performed from RNA transcripts. The study used the HTBI primer set for a first-round RT-PCR of the TCR CDR3. In TCRdb, the multiplex PCR reads were re-called with MiXCR into one record per CDR3 protein. The data show hundreds of thousands of distinct CDR3 sequences, about 38% seen once. Study-level findings and limits: With a median lead of 6.5 months before onset, the model predicted ophthalmopathy.

V gene TRBV7-9 combines with J gene TRBJ1-2; D remains unclear. The receptor was isolated from a man younger than 30 with Graves' hyperthyroidism. Specimen: blood. The CDR3 protein is CASSLPPGHGYTF. DNA of the CDR3: TGTGCCAGCAGCCTCCCTCCCGGGCATGGCTACACCTTC.